The sequence of this TCR beta chain was determined in a study of T cell responses to AZD1222 COVID-19 vaccine. Germline V gene sequence: CDR1 MDHEN, CDR2 SYDVKM. There are 15 residues in the CDR3. Germline trimming cut 4 bases from V and 4 bases from J; bases unmatched to any gene: 6. Profiled with immunoSEQ multiplex PCR; TCRdb holds only in-frame clones, not every one. Of 250,000 or so clones in the sample, 85% to 95% were seen once. General study findings and limits: Spike-specific TCR breadth and depth were elevated following two AZD1222 doses.

A word on this clone: Its antigen is undetermined.

The input for sequencing was peripheral blood, taken on day 0 of AZD1222 vaccination. The chain carries TRBV28 and TRBJ2-2; 7 bases align to TRBD1. The sequence derives from an adult in good health. The CDR3 nucleotides read TGTGCCAGCAGTTCGACAGGGTCGGGCACCGGGGAGCTGTTTTTT. Its protein product is CASSSTGSGTGELFF. Based on the CDR3 plus reference TRBV28 and TRBJ2-2, the full variable domain is DVKVTQSSRYLVKRTGEKVFLECVQDMDHENMFWYRQDPGLGLRLIYFSYDVKMKEKGDIPEGYSVSREKKERFSLILESASTNQTSMYLCASSSTGSGTGELFFGEGSRLTVL.